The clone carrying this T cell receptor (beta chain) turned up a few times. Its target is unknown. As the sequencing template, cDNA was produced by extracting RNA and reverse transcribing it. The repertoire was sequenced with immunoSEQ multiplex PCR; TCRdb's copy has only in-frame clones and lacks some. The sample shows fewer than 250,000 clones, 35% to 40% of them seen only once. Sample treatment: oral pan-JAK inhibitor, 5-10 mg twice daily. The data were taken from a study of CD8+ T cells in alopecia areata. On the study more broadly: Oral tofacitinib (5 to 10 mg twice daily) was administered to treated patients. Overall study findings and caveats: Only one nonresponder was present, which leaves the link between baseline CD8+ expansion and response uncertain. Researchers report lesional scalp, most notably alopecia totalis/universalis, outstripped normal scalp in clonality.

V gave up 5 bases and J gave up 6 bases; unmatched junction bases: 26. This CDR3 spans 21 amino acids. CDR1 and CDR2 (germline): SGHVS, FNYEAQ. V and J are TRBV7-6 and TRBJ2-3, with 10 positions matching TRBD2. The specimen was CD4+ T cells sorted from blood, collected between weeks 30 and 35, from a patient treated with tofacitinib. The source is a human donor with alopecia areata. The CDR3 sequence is CASSPHPFLAGAPLYIDTQYF. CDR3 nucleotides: TGTGCCAGCAGCCCTCACCCGTTTCTAGCGGGAGCCCCACTATACATCGATACGCAGTATTTT. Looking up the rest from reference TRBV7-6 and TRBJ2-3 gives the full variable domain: GAGVSQSPRYKVTKRGQDVALRCDPISGHVSLYWYRQALGQGPEFLTYFNYEAQQDKSGLPNDRFSAERPEGSISTLTIQRTEQRDSAMYRCASSPHPFLAGAPLYIDTQYFGPGTRLTVL.